Shown below are 4 T cell receptor beta chains from a single sample sequenced in a study of T cell responses to AZD1222 COVID-19 vaccine. Assay: immunoSEQ multiplex PCR; the TCRdb copy retains only in-frame clones and omits some. The table lists some 120,000 clones, approximately 86% of them singletons. The material sequenced was peripheral blood, taken on day 0 of AZD1222 vaccination. These receptors all come from an adult in good health.

The chain is built from TRBV7-2 and TRBJ2-5; no clear D gene. V was trimmed by 0 bases and J by 5 bases, leaving 10 bases between them. CDR3 length: 14 amino acids. CDR1 and CDR2 from the germline V gene are SGHTA and FQGNSA. The CDR3 DNA follows: TGTGCCAGCAGCTTAGCCCGGTCCGGGGAGACCCAGTACTTC. Its translation: CASSLARSGETQYF.

This chain connects TRBV9 to TRBJ1-3; D is ambiguous. CDR3 size: 18 residues. The germline CDR1 and CDR2 sequences are SGDLS and YYNGEE. V was cut by 3 bases and J by 0 bases, with 19 bases left in between. CDR3 coding DNA: TGTGCCAGCAGCGCCCGGGGAAGAGTGGTGGGCTCTGGAAACACCATATATTTT. It encodes CASSARGRVVGSGNTIYF.

This clone was seen only once. The chain carries TRBV11-1 and TRBJ2-1; TRBD1 is a possible D gene (5 bases). Germline V gives CDR1 SGHAT, CDR2 FQDESV (reference sequence). This CDR3 contains 14 residues. Deletions cut 0 bases from V and 13 bases from J, with 16 bases between. This CDR3 is CASSLAGLTQGQFF. DNA of the CDR3: TGTGCCAGCAGCTTAGCGGGCCTCACCCAGGGACAGTTCTTC.

The chain combines TRBV3-1 (or the pseudogene TRBV3-2) with TRBJ2-3; D is perhaps TRBD2 (6 bases). The V end lost 4 bases, the J end lost 0 bases, and 8 bases lay between the germline ends. The CDR3 is 14 residues long. Germline lookup yields CDR1 LGHDT and CDR2 YNNKEL (reference sequence). In nucleotides, the CDR3 is TGTGCCAGCAGCCGGGGGACTAGCACAGATACGCAGTATTTT. It specifies CASSRGTSTDTQYF.